Below are 32 T cell receptor beta chains sequenced from a single sample in a study of control samples from healthy donors and cancer patients. Sequencing used immunoSEQ multiplex PCR; TCRdb keeps in-frame clones, though not all of them. Of 70,000 or so clones in the sample, under 90% were seen once. Specimen: PBMCs. The source of these receptors is a man in his fifties or sixties with lung cancer.

This clone was seen only a few times. V is TRBV7-2 and J is TRBJ2-5; D may match TRBD1 or TRBD2 (7 bases each). Per germline, CDR1 SGHTA and CDR2 FQGNSA. The V end lost 5 bases, the J end lost 5 bases, and 18 bases lay between the germline ends. The CDR3 is made up of 15 amino acids. The CDR3 nucleotides are TGTGCCAGCAGCCTGACAGGGCTGGGGGGGGAGACCCAGTACTTC. Protein sequence: CASSLTGLGGETQYF.

This rearrangement joins TRBV4-2 to TRBJ1-1; 11 positions match TRBD1. V shed 3 bases and J 3 bases; nucleotides not matched to a gene: 3. This CDR3 comprises 15 residues. Germline V lookup: CDR1 LGHNA, CDR2 YNFKEQ. This chain's CDR3 is CASSHRDRGDTEAFF. CDR3 nucleotides: TGTGCCAGCAGCCACCGGGACAGGGGGGACACTGAAGCTTTCTTT.

The chain has TRBV24-1 and TRBJ2-4; no firm D call. This CDR3 contains 14 residues. The V gene lost 5 bases and the J gene lost 1 base, with 8 bases spanning the gap. Germline CDR1 and CDR2: KGHDR and SFDVKD. The CDR3 reads CATSGSGAKNIQYF. The CDR3 DNA sequence: TGTGCCACCAGTGGTTCTGGCGCCAAAAACATTCAGTACTTC.

The rearrangement uses TRBV12-3 or TRBV12-4 and TRBJ2-3; a weak D match, TRBD1 (5 bases). The CDR3 length is 12 residues. The germline V and J ends were trimmed by 10 bases and 4 bases, with 12 bases remaining between them. The CDR3 protein is CATSLRADTQYF. As DNA, the CDR3 is TGTGCCACCTCACTCAGGGCAGATACGCAGTATTTT.

The V and J genes are TRBV7-3 and TRBJ2-3; D gene unclear. This CDR3 has 15 amino acids. V shed 2 bases and J shed 0 bases, with 9 bases lying between them. Germline CDR1 is SGHTA and CDR2 is FQGTGA. The CDR3 here is CASSLQAPSTDTQYF. The CDR3 DNA reads TGTGCCAGCAGCTTACAGGCGCCTAGCACAGATACGCAGTATTTT.

This clone was observed a handful of times. The rearrangement links TRBV4-1 to TRBJ1-1; no clear D gene. This CDR3 has 14 residues. The germline CDR1 and CDR2 sequences are MGHRA and YSYEKL. Deletions cut 1 base from V and 2 bases from J, with 8 bases between. The CDR3 bases are TGCGCCAGCAGCCAAGTTGGATCTAACACTGAAGCTTTCTTT. This sequence encodes CASSQVGSNTEAFF.

The rearrangement uses TRBV6-5 and TRBJ1-2; 8 bases agree with TRBD1. Germline values: CDR1 MNHEY, CDR2 SVGAGI. J was trimmed by 4 bases and V by 6 bases; bases with no gene match: 4. This CDR3 comprises 13 residues. The CDR3 DNA reads as TGTGCCAGCAGGCGGACAGGGATCTATGGCTACACCTTC. Translation gives CASRRTGIYGYTF.

The V call is TRBV2, the J call TRBJ1-4; possible D gene TRBD1, 6 bases. The germline V and J ends were trimmed by 11 bases and 4 bases, with 14 bases remaining between them. Per germline, CDR1 SNHLY and CDR2 FYNNEI. The CDR3 spans 13 residues. This CDR3 is CAGSDRINEKLFF. CDR3 DNA: TGTGCCGGCTCCGACAGGATTAATGAAAAACTGTTTTTT.

The rearrangement joins TRBV2 to TRBJ2-2; 9 bases line up with TRBD1. With V trimmed by 4 bases and J by 6 bases, 6 bases remained unmatched. This CDR3 comprises 15 residues. Germline CDR1 is SNHLY and CDR2 is FYNNEI. The chain's CDR3 is CASSVIGTGPGELFF. The CDR3, as DNA: TGTGCCAGCAGTGTAATCGGGACAGGGCCCGGGGAGCTGTTTTTT.

This clone turned up a few times. This chain connects TRBV7-9 to TRBJ2-2, with D perhaps given as TRBD1 or TRBD2 (6 bases each). V was clipped by 6 bases and J by 6 bases, with 17 bases between them. The CDR3 has 15 residues. Germline V gene lookup returns CDR1 SEHNR and CDR2 FQNEAQ (reference sequence). The CDR3 sequence is CASSMGGAGPGELFF. Written as DNA, the CDR3 is TGTGCCAGCAGTATGGGGGGCGCGGGCCCCGGGGAGCTGTTTTTT.

The CDR3, as DNA: TGTGCCAGCAGCCCCGGGATCCCGTCCTACGAGCAGTACGTC. It translates to CASSPGIPSYEQYV. This chain joins TRBV6-6 and TRBJ2-7, with D possibly matching TRBD2 (5 bases). Germline V gene sequence: CDR1 MNHNY, CDR2 SVGAGI (reference sequence). The length of the CDR3 is 14 residues. Trimming cost V 6 bases and J 1 base, with 13 bases left between them.

The CDR3 loop reads CASRGALVMVAQYF. The CDR3 DNA sequence: TGTGCCAGCAGGGGGGCTCTCGTTATGGTGGCCCAGTACTTC. This chain joins TRBV2 and TRBJ2-5, with D perhaps TRBD1 (6 bases). The CDR3 totals 14 residues. The V gene lost 6 bases and the J gene lost 9 bases, with 20 bases spanning the gap. The V gene's germline CDR1 is SNHLY and CDR2 FYNNEI. The full variable domain, with the rest looked up from reference TRBV2 and TRBJ2-5, is EPEVTQTPSHQVTQMGQEVILRCVPISNHLYFYWYRQILGQKVEFLVSFYNNEISEKSEIFDDQFSVERPDGSNFTLKIRSTKLEDSAMYFCASRGALVMVAQYFGPGTRLLVL.

The chain has TRBV3-1 (or the pseudogene TRBV3-2) and TRBJ2-1; the D gene is possibly TRBD2 (6 bases). The germline CDR1 and CDR2 sequences are LGHDT and YNNKEL (reference sequence). CDR3 length: 15 residues. V lost 2 bases to trimming and J lost 1 base, with 9 bases between them. For the CDR3, the DNA is TGTGCCAGCAGCCAACCGGGACTGTCCTACAATGAGCAGTTCTTC. Translated, it gives CASSQPGLSYNEQFF.

The CDR3 nucleotides are TGCGCCAGCAGCCAAGGGACCCCGTACACCGGGGAGCTGTTTTTT. As protein: CASSQGTPYTGELFF. The chain recombines TRBV4-1 with TRBJ2-2; D is unresolved. Trimming removed 1 base from V and 3 bases from J, with 9 bases in between. From germline, CDR1 is MGHRA and CDR2 YSYEKL. The CDR3 is made up of 15 amino acids.

The chain links TRBV20-1 to TRBJ1-5; D unresolved. CDR1 and CDR2 from the germline V gene are DFQATT and SNEGSKA (reference sequence). The CDR3 runs to 10 residues. The germline V and J ends were trimmed by 6 bases and 8 bases, with 8 bases remaining between them. In nucleotides, the CDR3 is TGCAGTGCGGGGTGGGAGCCCCAGCATTTT. Its protein product is CSAGWEPQHF.

The chain carries TRBV2 and TRBJ1-3, with D unresolved. V was cut by 4 bases and J by 0 bases, with 7 bases left in between. The V gene's germline CDR1 is SNHLY and CDR2 FYNNEI. This CDR3 has 14 residues. CDR3 residues: CASSVTSSGNTIYF. In DNA, the CDR3 is TGTGCCAGCAGTGTGACGAGCTCTGGAAACACCATATATTTT.

This clone was seen just once. The chain couples TRBV30 to TRBJ1-1, with D possibly matching TRBD1 (6 bases). The CDR3 extends over 16 amino acids. Per the germline V gene, CDR1 is GTSNPN and CDR2 is SVGIG (reference sequence). Trimming took off 4 bases at V and 2 bases at J, with 20 bases between the two ends. The DNA for the CDR3 is TGTGCCTGGATGGGCCGTACCGGGACACTCAACACTGAAGCTTTCTTT. This sequence encodes CAWMGRTGTLNTEAFF. The full variable domain, rest sourced from reference TRBV30 and TRBJ1-1, is SQTIHQWPATLVQPVGSPLSLECTVEGTSNPNLYWYRQAAGRGLQLLFYSVGIGQISSEVPQNLSASRPQDRQFILSSKKLLLSDSGFYLCAWMGRTGTLNTEAFFGQGTRLTVV.

V usage is TRBV27 and J usage is TRBJ2-1; 13 bases line up with TRBD2. Germline CDR1 is MNHEY and CDR2 is SMNVEV (reference sequence). The CDR3 sequence is 16 residues long. V shed 4 bases, J shed 5 bases, and the junction held 5 bases outside the gene matches. The CDR3 protein is CASSYGLAGVNNEQFF. CDR3 nucleotides: TGTGCCAGCAGTTACGGACTAGCGGGGGTCAACAATGAGCAGTTCTTC.

The chain has TRBV5-1 and TRBJ1-1; D gene unclear. The CDR3 extends over 12 amino acids. The germline gives CDR1 SGHRS, CDR2 YFSETQ. Trimming left V 1 base short and J 7 bases short, with 8 bases between. The CDR3 DNA reads TGCGCCAGCAGCTTGCGGCCAGATGAAGCTTTCTTT. Translating gives CASSLRPDEAFF.

The chain has TRBV7-9 and TRBJ1-1, with D possibly matching TRBD1 (5 bases). The germline V gene has CDR1 SEHNR and CDR2 FQNEAQ (reference sequence). Trimming removed 2 bases from V and 6 bases from J, with 13 bases in between. This CDR3 comprises 14 residues. This CDR3 is CASSLLGLGAEAFF. The CDR3 nucleotides read TGTGCCAGCAGCTTATTGGGGTTGGGGGCTGAAGCTTTCTTT.

The rearrangement links TRBV24-1 to TRBJ2-2, with TRBD2 as a possible D gene (5 bases). V lost 9 bases and J lost 4, with 14 bases in between. Germline-derived CDR1 and CDR2 are KGHDR and SFDVKD. The CDR3 has 14 residues. CDR3 sequence: CATSQVGSTGELFF. Here the CDR3 DNA reads TGTGCCACCTCCCAGGTAGGGAGCACCGGGGAGCTGTTTTTT.

The V call is TRBV11-2, the J call TRBJ2-1; no clear D. Germline assignment: CDR1 SGHAT and CDR2 FQNNGV. The CDR3 runs 15 residues. The V gene lost 5 bases and the J gene lost 4 bases, with 15 bases spanning the gap. The CDR3 nucleotides read TGTGCCAGCAGCAACCCCGGTCTAGTATACAATGAGCAGTTCTTC. As protein: CASSNPGLVYNEQFF.

The chain uses TRBV7-2 and TRBJ1-3; 7 bases fit TRBD1. The length of the CDR3 is 13 residues. V was clipped by 8 bases and J by 5 bases; unmatched bases: 6. Per germline, CDR1 SGHTA and CDR2 FQGNSA. The CDR3 here is CASSGQIRNTIYF. CDR3 nucleotide sequence: TGTGCCAGCTCGGGACAGATAAGAAACACCATATATTTT.

The chain joins TRBV7-2 to TRBJ2-2, with a tentative D call TRBD2 (7 bases). This CDR3 is 15 amino acids long. The V gene lost 0 bases and the J gene lost 6 bases, with 11 bases spanning the gap. Germline CDR1 reads SGHTA; CDR2 reads FQGNSA. The CDR3 DNA sequence: TGTGCCAGCAGCTTAGCGGGGGGGCCGGCCGGGGAGCTGTTTTTT. Its translation: CASSLAGGPAGELFF.

The V and J genes are TRBV7-8 and TRBJ2-5, with D possibly TRBD1 on 6 matching bases. CDR1 and CDR2 (germline): SGHVS, FQNEAQ. The CDR3 covers 16 residues. V was pared by 6 bases and J by 5 bases, with 22 bases between. Here the CDR3 DNA reads TGTGCCAGCAGTAAAGGACAGCTCCTATCTACGGAGACCCAGTACTTC. Protein sequence: CASSKGQLLSTETQYF.

This CDR3 is CASSYQQASGELFF. DNA for the CDR3: TGTGCCAGCAGCTACCAACAGGCTTCTGGGGAGCTGTTTTTT. This sequence joins TRBV5-8 and TRBJ2-2; possibly TRBD1 for D (5 bases). Germline CDR1 and CDR2: SGHTS and YDEGEE. V shed 3 bases and J shed 8 bases, with 14 bases lying between them. The CDR3 sequence is 14 residues long.

The chain links TRBV30 to TRBJ1-4; D might be TRBD1 (5 bases). The V and J ends lost 0 bases and 0 bases respectively, with 5 bases between them. This CDR3 has 14 residues. Per germline, CDR1 GTSNPN and CDR2 SVGIG (reference sequence). In DNA, the CDR3 is TGTGCCTGGAGTGTAGGGGCAACTAATGAAAAACTGTTTTTT. Residues: CAWSVGATNEKLFF.

The chain couples TRBV10-2 to TRBJ1-5; 7 nucleotides agree with TRBD1. The CDR3 consists of 15 residues. Germline V gene sequence: CDR1 WSHSY, CDR2 SAAADI. The trim removed 6 bases at V and 1 base at J, leaving 6 bases unmatched. The CDR3 region is CASSVQGSSNQPQHF. The CDR3 DNA reads as TGCGCCAGCAGCGTACAGGGGTCCAGCAATCAGCCCCAGCATTTT.

This clone was observed once. This chain joins TRBV3-1 (or the pseudogene TRBV3-2) and TRBJ1-1; D gene ambiguous. Looked up from germline, CDR1 is LGHDT and CDR2 is YNNKEL (reference sequence). V was shortened by 4 bases and J by 5 bases, with 11 bases between the two germline ends. CDR3 length equals 13 residues. The CDR3 loop is CASSPQRETEAFF. Written as DNA, the CDR3 is TGTGCCAGCAGCCCTCAACGGGAGACTGAAGCTTTCTTT.

The V call is TRBV1, the J call TRBJ2-5; the table's TRBD1 call for D was not verified on the DNA. TRBV1 is termed a pseudogene. The CDR3 runs to 15 residues. The CDR3 nucleotides are TGCACCAGCAGCCAAGACCCAGGGTTCCAAGAGACCCAGTACTTC. Its translation is CTSSQDPGFQETQYF.

The chain recombines TRBV7-9 with TRBJ2-3; 7 bases fit TRBD1. V dropped 5 bases and J dropped 1; count of bases not matched to a gene: 9. CDR1 is SEHNR and CDR2 is FQNEAQ in the germline V gene (reference sequence). This CDR3 has 16 residues. In nucleotides, the CDR3 is TGTGCCAGCAGCCGGGCACGGGACAGTCGCACAGATACGCAGTATTTT. Protein sequence: CASSRARDSRTDTQYF. Drawing the rest from reference TRBV7-9 and TRBJ2-3, the complete variable domain is DTGVSQNPRHKITKRGQNVTFRCDPISEHNRLYWYRQTLGQGPEFLTYFQNEAQLEKSRLLSDRFSAERPKGSFSTLEIQRTEQGDSAMYLCASSRARDSRTDTQYFGPGTRLTVL.

The chain recombines TRBV18 with TRBJ2-7; D gene unclear. Per the germline V gene, CDR1 is KGHSH and CDR2 is LQKENI. This CDR3 has 13 residues. V dropped 4 bases and J dropped 4 bases, with 11 bases sitting between them. CDR3 loop: CASSLETSYEQYV. The CDR3, as DNA: TGTGCCAGCTCACTCGAGACTTCATACGAGCAGTACGTC.